This T cell receptor (beta chain) was recovered during a study of identical twins. V lost 1 base, J lost 0 bases, and 6 bases stayed unmatched. CDR1 and CDR2 from the germline V gene are SQVTM and ANQGSEA. The CDR3 is 15 amino acids. Using its own MiXCR run on the 5' RACE reads, TCRdb lists one record per CDR3 protein. The sample has about 570,000 distinct CDR3 sequences; 9.6% are singletons. This clonotype was picked up many times. This same sample was also taken into another study, of yellow fever vaccine responses in identical twins.

V usage is TRBV29-1 and J usage is TRBJ2-7; the match to TRBD2 covers 7 bases. The receptor was derived from a young woman in good health. Material: PBMCs. CDR3 nucleotides: TGCAGCGTTGAAGCGGGAGGAACGCCCTCCTACGAGCAGTACTTC. Encoded protein: CSVEAGGTPSYEQYF.